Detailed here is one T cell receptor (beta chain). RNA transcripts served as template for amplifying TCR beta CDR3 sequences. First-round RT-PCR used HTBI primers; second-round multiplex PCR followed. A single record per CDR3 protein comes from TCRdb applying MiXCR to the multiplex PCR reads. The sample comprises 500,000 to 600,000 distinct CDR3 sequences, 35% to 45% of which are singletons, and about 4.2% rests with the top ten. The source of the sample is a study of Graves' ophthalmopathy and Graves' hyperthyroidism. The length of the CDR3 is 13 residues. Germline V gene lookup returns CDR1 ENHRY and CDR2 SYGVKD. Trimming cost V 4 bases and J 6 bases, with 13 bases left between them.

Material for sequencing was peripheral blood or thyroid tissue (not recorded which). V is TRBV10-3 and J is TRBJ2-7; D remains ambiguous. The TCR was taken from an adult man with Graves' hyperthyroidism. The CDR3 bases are TGTGCCATCAGTGTTGCGCCGGTGGGCGAGCAGTACTTC. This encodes CAISVAPVGEQYF.